The source of this TCR beta chain is a study of shared clonotypes between healthy human individuals. Looking at the study overall: The study drew on a couple of women and three men aged 18 to 49 as donors. Findings of the study overall: Researchers sampled only blood; tissue repertoires likely differ.

Germline V gene data show CDR1 as LNHDA and CDR2 as SQIVND (reference sequence). This CDR3 region has 13 residues. V was pared by 9 bases and J by 6 bases, with 17 bases between. The data were produced by immunoSEQ multiplex PCR, yet TCRdb's version contains in-frame clones alone and is incomplete. The sample lists some 480,000 clones, 70% to 85% occurring once. Remarks on this clone: Its target is not known.

The sequence came from a woman between 40 and 55 years old in good health. Some clones in this sample may be carry-over from other donors' samples. The rearrangement links TRBV19 to TRBJ1-2; D not certain. Input material: PBMCs. As DNA, the CDR3 is TGTGCCAGCCGTAACAGATTCGGGGATGGCTACACCTTC. Translation: CASRNRFGDGYTF.